These T cell receptor beta chains were read from a single sample in a study of spatial heterogeneity in lung cancer. In TCRdb, the 5' RACE reads were re-called with MiXCR into one record per CDR3 protein. The sample includes roughly 20,000 distinct CDR3 sequences, 2.5% to 3% seen only once; the top ten take 7.7%. Sequencing was performed on lung tumor tissue, taken at surgery. Receptors were obtained from a male donor with early-stage non-small cell lung cancer. Each CDR3 is given with its conserved first and last residue. D genes are given only for firm matches.

d_call	v_call	j_call	cdr3_aa
-	TRBV6-1	TRBJ2-3	CASSPQGERLTDTQYF
-	TRBV7-2	TRBJ2-2	CASSLPGQSASTGELFF
-	TRBV4-1	TRBJ2-1	CASSQDFEFGVANNEQFF
TRBD2	TRBV3-1	TRBJ2-1	CASSQDRGAYNEQFF
TRBD1	TRBV25-1	TRBJ2-7	CASSGTENPYEQYF
-	TRBV5-1	TRBJ1-2	CASSQGTYGYTF
-	TRBV7-2	TRBJ2-7	CASQSGGAYEQYF
-	TRBV2	TRBJ1-4	CASKINEKLFF
-	TRBV24-1	TRBJ2-3	CATKTGDTQYF
-	TRBV9	TRBJ2-1	CASSARGGEQFF
-	TRBV20-1	TRBJ1-5	CSASFGSYSNQPQHF
-	TRBV12-3/TRBV12-4	TRBJ1-2	CASNHGDYGYTF
-	TRBV23-1	TRBJ2-5	CASSRPGEETQYF
-	TRBV6-6	TRBJ1-1	CASSPGQMNTEAFF
TRBD2	TRBV19	TRBJ2-5	CASSIGLAGDQETQYF
-	TRBV29-1	TRBJ2-5	CSVGDSQETQYF
-	TRBV9	TRBJ2-2	CASSFGGLATGELFF
-	TRBV11-2	TRBJ2-2	CASSFGTTNTGELFF
TRBD2	TRBV3-1	TRBJ2-7	CASSLSSGGSYEQYF
-	TRBV2	TRBJ2-2	CASSLDTYTGELFF
TRBD1	TRBV11-3	TRBJ2-5	CASSSRRGQGDFGETQYF
-	TRBV20-1	TRBJ2-3	CSAPPRLVSSTDTQYF
-	TRBV14	TRBJ2-3	CASSQSSASPQYF